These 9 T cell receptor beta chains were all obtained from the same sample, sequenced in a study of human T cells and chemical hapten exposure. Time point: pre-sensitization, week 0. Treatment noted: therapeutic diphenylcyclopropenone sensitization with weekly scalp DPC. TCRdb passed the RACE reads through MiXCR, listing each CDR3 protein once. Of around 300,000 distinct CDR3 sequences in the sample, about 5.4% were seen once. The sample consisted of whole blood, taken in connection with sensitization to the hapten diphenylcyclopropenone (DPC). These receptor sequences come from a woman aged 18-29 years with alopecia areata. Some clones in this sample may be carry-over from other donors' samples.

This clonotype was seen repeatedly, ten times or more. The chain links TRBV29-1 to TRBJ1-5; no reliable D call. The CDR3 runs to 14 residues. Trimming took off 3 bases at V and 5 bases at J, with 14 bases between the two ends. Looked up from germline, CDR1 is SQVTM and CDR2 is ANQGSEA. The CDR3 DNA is TGCAGCGTTGAGGGTGGAGGTTTGGATCAGCCCCAGCATTTT. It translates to CSVEGGGLDQPQHF.

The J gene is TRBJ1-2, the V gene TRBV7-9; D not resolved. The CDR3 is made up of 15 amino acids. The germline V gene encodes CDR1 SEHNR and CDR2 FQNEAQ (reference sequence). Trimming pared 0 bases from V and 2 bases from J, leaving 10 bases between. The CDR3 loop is CASSLAGQANYGYTF. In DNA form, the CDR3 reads TGTGCCAGCAGCTTAGCGGGTCAGGCGAACTATGGCTACACCTTC. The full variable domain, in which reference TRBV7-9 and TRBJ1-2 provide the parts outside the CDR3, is DTGVSQNPRHKITKRGQNVTFRCDPISEHNRLYWYRQTLGQGPEFLTYFQNEAQLEKSRLLSDRFSAERPKGSFSTLEIQRTEQGDSAMYLCASSLAGQANYGYTFGSGTRLTVV.

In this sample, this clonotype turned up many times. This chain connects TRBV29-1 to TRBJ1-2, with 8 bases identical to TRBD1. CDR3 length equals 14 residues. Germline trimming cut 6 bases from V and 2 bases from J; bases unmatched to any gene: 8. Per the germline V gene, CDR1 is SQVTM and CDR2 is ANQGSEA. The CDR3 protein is CSVTGADTNYGYTF. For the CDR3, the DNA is TGCAGCGTGACAGGGGCGGATACCAACTATGGCTACACCTTC.

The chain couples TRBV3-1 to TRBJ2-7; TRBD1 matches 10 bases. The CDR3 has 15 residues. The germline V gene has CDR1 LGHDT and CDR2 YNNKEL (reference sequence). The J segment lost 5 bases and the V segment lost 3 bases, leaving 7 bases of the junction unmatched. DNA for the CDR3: TGTGCCAGCAGCCAGACCGGGACAGGGGTTGACGAGCAGTACTTC. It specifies CASSQTGTGVDEQYF.

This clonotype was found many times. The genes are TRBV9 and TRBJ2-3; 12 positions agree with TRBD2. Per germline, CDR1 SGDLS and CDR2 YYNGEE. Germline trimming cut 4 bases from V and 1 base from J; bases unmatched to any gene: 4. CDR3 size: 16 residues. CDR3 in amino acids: CASSLRTSGGTDTQYF. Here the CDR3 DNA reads TGTGCCAGCAGCCTACGGACTAGCGGGGGCACAGATACGCAGTATTTT.

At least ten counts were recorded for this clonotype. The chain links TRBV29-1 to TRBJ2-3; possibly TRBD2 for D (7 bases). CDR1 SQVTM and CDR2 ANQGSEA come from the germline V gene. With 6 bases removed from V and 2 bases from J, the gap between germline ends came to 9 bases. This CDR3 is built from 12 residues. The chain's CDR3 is CSVGGATDTQYF. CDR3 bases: TGCAGCGTGGGGGGGGCCACAGATACGCAGTATTTT.

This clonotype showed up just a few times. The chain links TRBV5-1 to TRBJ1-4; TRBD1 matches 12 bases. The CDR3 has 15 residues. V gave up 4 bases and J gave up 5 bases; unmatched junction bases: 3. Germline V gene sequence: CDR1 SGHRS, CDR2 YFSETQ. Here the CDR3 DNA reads TGCGCCAGCAGCAGGGACAGGGGGCGGAATGAAAAACTGTTTTTT. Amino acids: CASSRDRGRNEKLFF.

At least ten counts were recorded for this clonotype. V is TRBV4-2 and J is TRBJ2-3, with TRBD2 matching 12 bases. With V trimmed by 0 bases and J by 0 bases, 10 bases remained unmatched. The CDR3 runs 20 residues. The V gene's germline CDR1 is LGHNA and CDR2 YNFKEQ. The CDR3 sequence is CASSQDVFTSGGLSTDTQYF. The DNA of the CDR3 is TGTGCCAGCAGCCAAGATGTCTTTACTAGCGGGGGGCTCAGCACAGATACGCAGTATTTT.

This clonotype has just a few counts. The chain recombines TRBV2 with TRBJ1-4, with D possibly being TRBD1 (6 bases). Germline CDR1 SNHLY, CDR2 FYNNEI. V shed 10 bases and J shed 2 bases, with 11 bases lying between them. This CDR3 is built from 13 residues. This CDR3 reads CATHRDTNEKLFF. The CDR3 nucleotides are TGTGCCACCCACAGGGACACTAATGAAAAACTGTTTTTT.